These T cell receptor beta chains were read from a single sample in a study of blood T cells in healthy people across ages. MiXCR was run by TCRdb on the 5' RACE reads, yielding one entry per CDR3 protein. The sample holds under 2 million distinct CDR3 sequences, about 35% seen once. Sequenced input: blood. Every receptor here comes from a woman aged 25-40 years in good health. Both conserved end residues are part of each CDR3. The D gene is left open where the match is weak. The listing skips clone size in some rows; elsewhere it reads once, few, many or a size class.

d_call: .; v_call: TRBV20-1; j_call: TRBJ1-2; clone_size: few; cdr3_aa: CSARVLADNYGYTF; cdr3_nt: TGCAGTGCTAGAGTGCTAGCAGATAACTATGGCTACACCTTC
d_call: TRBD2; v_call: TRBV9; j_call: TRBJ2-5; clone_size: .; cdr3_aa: CASSIAGGETQYF; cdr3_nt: TGTGCCAGCAGCATAGCGGGGGGAGAGACCCAGTACTTC
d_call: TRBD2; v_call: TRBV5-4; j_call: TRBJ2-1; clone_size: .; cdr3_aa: CASSSAGGPGNEQFF; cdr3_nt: TGTGCCAGCAGCTCGGCGGGAGGGCCGGGCAATGAGCAGTTCTTC
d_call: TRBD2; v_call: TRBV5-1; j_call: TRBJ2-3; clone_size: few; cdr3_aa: CASSLATGGVDTQYF; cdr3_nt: TGCGCCAGCAGCTTGGCTACGGGAGGGGTTGATACGCAGTATTTT
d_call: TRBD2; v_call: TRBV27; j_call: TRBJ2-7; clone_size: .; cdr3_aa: CASSFLRTSGGAGEQYF; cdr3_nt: TGTGCCAGCAGTTTCCTCCGGACTAGCGGGGGCGCGGGGGAGCAGTACTTC
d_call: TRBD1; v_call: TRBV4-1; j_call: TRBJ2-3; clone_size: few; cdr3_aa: CASSQEGQGSDTQYF; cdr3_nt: TGCGCCAGCAGCCAAGAAGGACAGGGGTCAGATACGCAGTATTTT
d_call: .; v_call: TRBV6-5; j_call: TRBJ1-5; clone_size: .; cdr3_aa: CASSYSWGGNQPQHF; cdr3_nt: TGTGCCAGCAGTTACTCATGGGGGGGCAATCAGCCCCAGCATTTT
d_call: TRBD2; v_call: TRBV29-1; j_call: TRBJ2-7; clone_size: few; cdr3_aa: CSGVLAGAYEQYF; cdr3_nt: TGCAGCGGTGTACTTGCGGGGGCCTACGAGCAGTACTTC
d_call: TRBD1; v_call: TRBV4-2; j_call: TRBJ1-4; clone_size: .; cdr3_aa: CASSQADRANEKLFF; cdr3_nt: TGTGCCAGCAGCCAGGCAGACAGGGCTAATGAAAAACTGTTTTTT
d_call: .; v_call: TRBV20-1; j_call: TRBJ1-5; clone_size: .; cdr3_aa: CSARSGNPNRYSNQPQHF; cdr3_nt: TGCAGTGCTAGATCAGGGAACCCGAATCGCTATAGCAATCAGCCCCAGCATTTT
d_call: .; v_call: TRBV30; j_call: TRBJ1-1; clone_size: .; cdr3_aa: CAWSVSLGTEAFF; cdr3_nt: TGTGCCTGGAGTGTAAGTCTGGGCACTGAAGCTTTCTTT
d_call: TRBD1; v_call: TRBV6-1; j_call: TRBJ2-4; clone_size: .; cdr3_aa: CASSEGYGTVDLAKNIQYF; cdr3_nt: TGTGCCAGCAGTGAAGGGTACGGGACAGTAGACCTAGCCAAAAACATTCAGTACTTC
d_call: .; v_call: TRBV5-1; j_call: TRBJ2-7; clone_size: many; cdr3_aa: CASSPTGRMDGYEQYF; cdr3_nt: TGCGCCAGCAGCCCCACAGGGAGGATGGACGGCTACGAGCAGTACTTC
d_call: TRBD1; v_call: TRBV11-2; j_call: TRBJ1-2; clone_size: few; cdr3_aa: CASSVRTGVGYTF; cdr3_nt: TGTGCCAGCAGCGTTAGGACAGGGGTTGGCTACACCTTC
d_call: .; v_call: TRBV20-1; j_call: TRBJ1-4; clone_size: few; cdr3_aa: CSAIEGSHNEKLFF; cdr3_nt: TGCAGTGCTATCGAGGGGTCCCATAATGAAAAACTGTTTTTT
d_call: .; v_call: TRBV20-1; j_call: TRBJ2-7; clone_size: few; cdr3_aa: CSARDPGFYEQYF; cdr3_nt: TGCAGTGCTAGAGATCCAGGATTCTACGAGCAGTACTTC
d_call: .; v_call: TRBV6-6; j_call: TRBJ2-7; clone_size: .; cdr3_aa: CASGKSYEQYF; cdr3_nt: TGTGCCAGCGGAAAAAGCTACGAGCAGTACTTC
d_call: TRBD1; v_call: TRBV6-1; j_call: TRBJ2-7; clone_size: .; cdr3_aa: CAGILQPGTDYEQYF; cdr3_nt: TGTGCCGGCATCCTTCAACCCGGGACAGATTACGAGCAGTACTTC
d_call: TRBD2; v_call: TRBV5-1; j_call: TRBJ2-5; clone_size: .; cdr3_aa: CASSLVDPGGTQYF; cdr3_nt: TGCGCCAGCAGCTTGGTGGACCCGGGAGGGACCCAGTACTTC
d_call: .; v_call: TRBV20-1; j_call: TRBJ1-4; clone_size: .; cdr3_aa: CSARDLPWGGSEKLFF; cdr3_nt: TGCAGTGCTAGAGACCTTCCTTGGGGGGGGAGTGAAAAACTGTTTTTT
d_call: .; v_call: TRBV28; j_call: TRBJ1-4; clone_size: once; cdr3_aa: CASSPRVWEKLFF; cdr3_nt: TGTGCCAGCAGTCCTCGAGTCTGGGAAAAACTGTTTTTT
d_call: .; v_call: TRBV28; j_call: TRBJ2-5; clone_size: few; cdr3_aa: CASSPPGRVKETQYF; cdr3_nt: TGTGCCAGCAGCCCCCCCGGCAGGGTAAAAGAGACCCAGTACTTC
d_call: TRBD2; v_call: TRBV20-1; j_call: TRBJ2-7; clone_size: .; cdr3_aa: CSAIAGASSYEQYF; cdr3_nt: TGCAGTGCAATAGCGGGAGCCAGCTCCTACGAGCAGTACTTC
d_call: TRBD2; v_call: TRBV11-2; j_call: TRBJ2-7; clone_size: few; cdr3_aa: CASSLETSGSTYEQYF; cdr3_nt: TGTGCCAGCAGCTTAGAGACTAGCGGGTCCACCTACGAGCAGTACTTC
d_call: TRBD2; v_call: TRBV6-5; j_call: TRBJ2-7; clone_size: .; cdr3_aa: CASSSRMGLALEQYF; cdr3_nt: TGTGCCAGCAGTTCACGAATGGGACTAGCTCTCGAGCAGTACTTC
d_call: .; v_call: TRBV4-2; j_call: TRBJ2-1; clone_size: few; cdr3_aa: CASSQDWRGRGNEQFF; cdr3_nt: TGTGCCAGCAGCCAAGATTGGCGGGGCCGGGGGAATGAGCAGTTCTTC
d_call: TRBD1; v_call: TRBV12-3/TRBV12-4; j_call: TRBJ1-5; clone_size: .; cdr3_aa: CASSRRQGAGNQPQHF; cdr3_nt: TGTGCCAGCAGTAGAAGACAGGGGGCGGGCAATCAGCCCCAGCATTTT
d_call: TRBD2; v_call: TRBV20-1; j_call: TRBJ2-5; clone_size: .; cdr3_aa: CSAPGTSGAFSYGQYF; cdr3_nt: TGCAGTGCGCCCGGGACTAGCGGGGCCTTCTCCTACGGGCAGTACTTC
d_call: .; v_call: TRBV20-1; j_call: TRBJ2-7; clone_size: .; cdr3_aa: CSVPSGVRDEQYF; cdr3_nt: TGCAGTGTCCCCTCGGGGGTTCGGGACGAGCAGTACTTC
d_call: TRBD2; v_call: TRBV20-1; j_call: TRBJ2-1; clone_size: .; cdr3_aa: CSARIREDPYKVNEQFF; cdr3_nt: TGCAGTGCTAGAATCCGGGAGGATCCCTATAAGGTCAATGAGCAGTTCTTC
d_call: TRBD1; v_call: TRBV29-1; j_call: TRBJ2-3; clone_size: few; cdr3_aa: CSVARDRLSDTQYF; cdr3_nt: TGCAGCGTTGCACGGGACAGGCTTTCAGATACGCAGTATTTT
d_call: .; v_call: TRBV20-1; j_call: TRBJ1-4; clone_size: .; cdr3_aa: CSASGIGEKLFF; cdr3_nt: TGCAGTGCTAGCGGAATCGGTGAAAAACTGTTTTTT